The T cell receptor (beta chain) described here comes from a study of T cell responses to AZD1222 COVID-19 vaccine. The CDR3 is 15 residues long. Trimming took off 1 base at V and 4 bases at J, with 11 bases between the two ends. Germline CDR1 reads LGHDT; CDR2 reads YNNKEL (reference sequence). Sequencing used immunoSEQ multiplex PCR; TCRdb keeps in-frame clones, though not all of them. The top ten hold approximately 2.7% of the sample, which has 100,000 to 120,000 clones, 80% to 95% seen once. This material consisted of peripheral blood, taken 28 days after the second AZD1222 dose. The V call is TRBV3-1 (or the pseudogene TRBV3-2), the J call TRBJ2-1; the D gene is possibly TRBD1 (5 bases). The source of this sequence is an adult who received the AZD1222 COVID-19 vaccine. CDR3 residues: CASSQGQGFYNEQFF. The CDR3 bases are TGTGCCAGCAGCCAAGGGCAGGGCTTTTACAATGAGCAGTTCTTC.